This TCR beta chain was captured by sequencing in a study of spatial heterogeneity in lung cancer. As for the study in general: Samples were donated by 72 untreated early-stage non-small cell lung cancer patients.

Documented time point: blood at routine non-recurrence follow-up after resection. Without sorting, whole RNA was sequenced from tumor, nontumor lung or frozen PBMC. The CDR3 runs to 13 residues. Losses at the gene ends were 4 bases for V and 5 bases for J; bases not matched to a gene: 5. CDR1 MNHEY and CDR2 SMNVEV come from the germline V gene (reference sequence). TCR cDNA molecules each had a unique molecular identifier. A single record per CDR3 protein comes from TCRdb applying MiXCR to the 5' RACE reads. The data hold 85,000 to 100,000 distinct CDR3 sequences, with roughly 19% observed a single time.

The sequencing here drew on PBMCs, taken at follow-up. This chain connects TRBV27 to TRBJ2-7, with 7 bases lining up with TRBD1. This sequence was found in a male donor with early-stage non-small cell lung cancer. The CDR3 region is CASSSLDRDEQYF. CDR3 DNA: TGTGCCAGCAGTTCCCTAGACAGGGACGAGCAGTACTTC.